Following are 24 T cell receptor beta chains from one sample sequenced in a study of T cells in Graves' hyperthyroidism and ophthalmopathy. TCR beta CDR3 sequences were amplified from RNA transcripts. The HTBI primer set served for first-round RT-PCR of the TCR CDR3. A single record per CDR3 protein comes from TCRdb applying MiXCR to the multiplex PCR reads. The sample consists of some 500,000 distinct CDR3 sequences, less than 25% of them appearing once. Source material: blood. The receptors originated from a woman aged 25 to 39 with Graves' ophthalmopathy.

V is TRBV12-3 or TRBV12-4 and J is TRBJ1-2; D is possibly TRBD1 (6 bases). The CDR3 sequence is 12 residues long. Deletions cut 8 bases from V and 8 bases from J, with 15 bases between. The CDR3 sequence is CASRTGREGYTF. CDR3 sequence (DNA): TGTGCCAGCCGTACAGGGAGGGAGGGCTACACCTTC.

Of note for this clonotype: At one end, the junction sequence differs from germline, possibly due to a read error. This chain uses TRBV20-1 with TRBJ2-7; 9 positions match TRBD2. The CDR3 extends over 13 amino acids. Germline loops: CDR1 DFQATT, CDR2 SNEGSKA (reference sequence). In DNA, the CDR3 is TGCAGTGCAGAGACTAGCGGCACCTACGAGCAGTACTTT. Translated, it gives CSAETSGTYEQYF.

The sample holds many counts of this clonotype. V usage is TRBV6-5 and J usage is TRBJ2-5; TRBD1 aligns across 11 bases. The CDR3 runs to 14 residues. Trimming took 6 bases from V and 5 from J; bases not matched to a gene: 5. CDR1 and CDR2 (germline): MNHEY, SVGAGI. The CDR3 DNA reads as TGTGCCAGCAGCCGGGACAGGGGGTTGGAGACCCAGTACTTC. Amino acid sequence: CASSRDRGLETQYF.

This clonotype appeared a few times. Relative to the germline gene, one junction end is altered; a read error may explain this. The chain is built from TRBV6-5 and TRBJ1-2; D may be TRBD1 (5 bases). The germline CDR1 and CDR2 sequences are MNHEY and SVGAGI. The CDR3 length is 13 residues. Here the CDR3 reads CASTYGQGYGYTF. In nucleotides, the CDR3 is TGTGCCAGCACTTACGGGCAGGGCTATGGCTACACCTTC.

At least ten counts were recorded for this clonotype. The rearrangement joins TRBV28 to TRBJ2-7; D ambiguous. The CDR3 consists of 14 residues. Trimming pared 4 bases from V and 2 bases from J, leaving 12 bases between. The germline gives CDR1 MDHEN, CDR2 SYDVKM. The CDR3 reads CASSSPLRPYEQYF. In DNA, the CDR3 is TGTGCCAGCAGTTCCCCCCTTCGCCCCTACGAGCAGTACTTC.

This clonotype was recorded at least ten times. The V call is TRBV12-3 or TRBV12-4, the J call TRBJ1-2; D call uncertain. Trimming removed 5 bases at V and 0 bases at J, with 10 bases between. CDR3 length: 14 residues. The CDR3 loop reads CASSQTGTNYGYTF. The CDR3, as DNA: TGTGCCAGCAGTCAAACCGGGACTAACTATGGCTACACCTTC.

The table lists this clonotype with many counts. The rearrangement uses TRBV6-2 or TRBV6-3 and TRBJ2-2; perhaps TRBD1 as D (6 bases). V lost 5 bases, J lost 7 bases, and 14 bases lay in between. Germline CDR1 MNHEY, CDR2 SVGEGT. The CDR3 is 14 residues long. CDR3: CASSLRGYGGELFF. DNA for the CDR3: TGTGCCAGCAGTCTCAGGGGATATGGCGGGGAGCTGTTTTTT.

This clonotype was seen repeatedly, ten times or more. The chain joins TRBV15 to TRBJ1-1; D remains unclear. CDR1 is LNHNV, CDR2 YYDKDF, per germline (reference sequence). Trimming left V 0 bases short and J 3 bases short, with 8 bases between. The CDR3 spans 14 residues. The CDR3 loop reads CATSRDGGYTEAFF. For the CDR3, the DNA is TGTGCCACCAGCAGAGATGGCGGGTACACTGAAGCTTTCTTT.

This clonotype occurred many times. The chain carries TRBV4-2 and TRBJ1-5; TRBD1 agrees at 7 bases. Germline V gene lookup returns CDR1 LGHNA and CDR2 YNFKEQ. The CDR3 sequence is 15 residues long. The ends lost 4 bases at V and 0 bases at J; junction bases unmatched: 3. The CDR3 reads CASSPRDSSNQPQHF. The CDR3 nucleotides are TGTGCCAGCAGCCCCAGGGACAGTAGCAATCAGCCCCAGCATTTT.

The chain links TRBV6-1 to TRBJ1-5; D not certain. Between the trimmed V and J ends, which lost 7 bases and 1 base, there was a span of 14 bases. The CDR3 contains 15 residues. Germline V gene lookup returns CDR1 MNHNS and CDR2 SASEGT. The chain's CDR3 is CASNGRRRSNQPQHF. CDR3 coding DNA: TGTGCCAGCAACGGCCGGAGGAGGAGCAATCAGCCCCAGCATTTT.

This clonotype has a count of ten or more. The chain combines TRBV20-1 with TRBJ2-7; 7 bases map to TRBD2. CDR3 size: 13 residues. V was pared by 0 bases and J by 6 bases, with 5 bases of the junction left unmatched. The germline gives CDR1 DFQATT, CDR2 SNEGSKA (reference sequence). The chain's CDR3 is CSARDRGVREQYF. The CDR3 DNA reads TGCAGTGCTAGAGACCGGGGGGTCCGCGAGCAGTACTTC.

There are many counts of this clonotype. The V call is TRBV27, the J call TRBJ2-7; TRBD2 agrees at 11 bases. Per germline, CDR1 MNHEY and CDR2 SMNVEV (reference sequence). This CDR3 has 18 amino acids. J gave up 2 bases and V 6 bases, and 15 bases lay outside the gene matches. The CDR3 coding sequence is TGTGCCAGCAGAGGGTCTAGCGGGGGGACATACGCCCCCTACGAGCAGTACTTC. Residues: CASRGSSGGTYAPYEQYF.

Ten or more counts support this clonotype. The chain links TRBV30 to TRBJ2-2; D not certain. From germline, CDR1 is GTSNPN and CDR2 SVGIG (reference sequence). The CDR3 sequence is 11 residues long. Trimming shortened V by 4 bases and J by 6 bases, and 6 bases separated the two germline ends. Here the CDR3 DNA reads TGTGCCTGGACTGTAGCCGGGGAGCTGTTTTTT. It yields the protein CAWTVAGELFF.

This clonotype came up many times. The V and J genes are TRBV7-3 and TRBJ2-5; no firm D call. This CDR3 is 14 amino acids long. CDR1 is SGHTA, CDR2 FQGTGA, per germline. V lost 1 base and J 7 bases, leaving 13 bases between the germline ends. The CDR3 DNA reads as TGTGCCAGCAGCTTAAATGCCGGCCCAGGGACCCAGTACTTC. This gives the protein CASSLNAGPGTQYF.

This clonotype was picked up many times. The chain is built from TRBV7-9 and TRBJ1-2; 8 positions match TRBD1. Trimming at V came to 0 bases and at J to 6 bases, leaving 6 bases not matched to a gene. Germline lookup yields CDR1 SEHNR and CDR2 FQNEAQ (reference sequence). This CDR3 is built from 15 residues. The chain's CDR3 is CASSLAGKQGDGYTF. The CDR3 DNA follows: TGTGCCAGCAGCTTAGCCGGGAAACAGGGGGATGGCTACACCTTC.

Many counts were recorded for this clonotype. J is TRBJ1-2 and V is TRBV6-5; 7 bases agree with TRBD1. The CDR3 runs to 16 residues. CDR1 and CDR2 (germline): MNHEY, SVGAGI. V trimming: 6 bases; J trimming: 3 bases; junction bases outside the gene matches: 13. As DNA, the CDR3 is TGTGCCAGCAGCTCCCTCGGAGGGGGCGATTACTATGGCTACACCTTC. As protein: CASSSLGGGDYYGYTF.

There are a few counts of this clonotype. The V and J genes are TRBV12-3 or TRBV12-4 and TRBJ1-5; D unresolved. The CDR3 length is 13 residues. The V end lost 6 bases, the J end lost 5 bases, and 11 bases lay between the germline ends. The CDR3 is CASSQTRDQPQHF. The CDR3 region has the DNA TGTGCCAGCAGCCAGACAAGAGATCAGCCCCAGCATTTT.

This clonotype was counted many times. This rearrangement joins TRBV7-9 to TRBJ1-2; D uncertain. CDR1 is SEHNR and CDR2 is FQNEAQ in the germline V gene (reference sequence). V gave up 5 bases and J gave up 2 bases, with 9 bases separating them. The CDR3 extends over 13 amino acids. CDR3 in amino acids: CASSLSSNYGYTF. The DNA for the CDR3 is TGTGCCAGCAGCCTCTCCTCGAACTATGGCTACACCTTC. Complete variable domain (other parts from reference TRBV7-9 and TRBJ1-2): DTGVSQNPRHKITKRGQNVTFRCDPISEHNRLYWYRQTLGQGPEFLTYFQNEAQLEKSRLLSDRFSAERPKGSFSTLEIQRTEQGDSAMYLCASSLSSNYGYTFGSGTRLTVV.

This clonotype was recorded at least ten times. This chain joins TRBV4-1 and TRBJ1-1; weak D call: TRBD1 (6 bases). Germline lookup yields CDR1 MGHRA and CDR2 YSYEKL. The CDR3 is made up of 15 amino acids. Trimming removed 1 base from V and 1 base from J, with 10 bases in between. The CDR3 is CASSQVSTGNTEAFF. The CDR3, as DNA: TGCGCCAGCAGCCAAGTTTCGACAGGGAACACTGAAGCTTTCTTT.

This clonotype was counted at least ten times. The CDR3: CASSSGQSLYEQYF. The CDR3 DNA follows: TGTGCCAGCAGTTCCGGACAGTCCCTCTACGAGCAGTACTTC. The chain employs TRBV27 and TRBJ2-7; possibly TRBD1 for D (6 bases). Germline CDR1 and CDR2: MNHEY and SMNVEV (reference sequence). Trimming removed 4 bases at V and 3 bases at J, with 13 bases between. The CDR3 contains 14 residues.

This clonotype was picked up a small number of times. A much larger clone is a single base away; this may be a read error. This chain joins TRBV25-1 and TRBJ1-1; a weak D match, TRBD1 (5 bases). This CDR3 spans 13 amino acids. Germline loops: CDR1 MGHDK, CDR2 SYGVNS. The CDR3 bases are TGTGCCAGCAGTGTCTGGGCGGACACTGAAGCTTGCTTT. Its translation is CASSVWADTEACF. Complete variable domain (other parts from reference TRBV25-1 and TRBJ1-1): EADIYQTPRYLVIGTGKKITLECSQTMGHDKMYWYQQDPGMELHLIHYSYGVNSTEKGDLSSESTVSRIRTEHFPLTLESARPSHTSQYLCASSVWADTEACFGQGTRLTVV.

The chain is built from TRBV20-1 and TRBJ2-5, with a possible D match to TRBD2 (7 bases). The CDR3 consists of 14 residues. V lost 7 bases and J 6 bases, leaving 21 bases between the germline ends. Germline V gives CDR1 DFQATT, CDR2 SNEGSKA (reference sequence). The CDR3 loop reads CSVRGRGARQTQYF. The CDR3 coding sequence is TGCAGTGTCCGAGGGAGGGGGGCCCGACAGACCCAGTACTTC.

This clonotype was found many times. The chain couples TRBV6-1 to TRBJ2-7; TRBD1 aligns across 8 bases. The V gene end was trimmed by 7 bases and the J gene end by 4 bases; junction bases not matched to a gene: 9. This CDR3 comprises 14 residues. The germline V gene has CDR1 MNHNS and CDR2 SASEGT. CDR3 sequence reads: CASNGDRGWYEQYF. Here the CDR3 DNA reads TGTGCCAGCAACGGAGACAGGGGATGGTACGAGCAGTACTTC.

This clonotype was observed at least ten times. J is TRBJ2-7 and V is TRBV11-2; D ambiguous. V was clipped by 0 bases and J by 0 bases, with 12 bases between them. The CDR3 runs to 16 residues. The germline CDR1 and CDR2 sequences are SGHAT and FQNNGV. CDR3 in DNA: TGTGCCAGCAGCTTAGATGCGACGATCGCCTCCTACGAGCAGTACTTC. It yields the protein CASSLDATIASYEQYF.